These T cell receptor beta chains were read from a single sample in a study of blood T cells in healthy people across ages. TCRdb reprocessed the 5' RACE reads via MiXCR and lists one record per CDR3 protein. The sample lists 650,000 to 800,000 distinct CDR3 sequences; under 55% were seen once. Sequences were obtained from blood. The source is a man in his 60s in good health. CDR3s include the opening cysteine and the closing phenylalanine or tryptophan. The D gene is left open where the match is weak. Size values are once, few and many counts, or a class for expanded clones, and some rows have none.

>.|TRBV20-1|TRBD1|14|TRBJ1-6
TGCAGTGCAACAGGGGGCCCCTATAATTCACCCCTCCACTTT
CSATGGPYNSPLHF
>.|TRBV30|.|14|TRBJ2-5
TGTGCCTGGAGTGTACGGAGCAGGGGGGGAGAGCAGTACTTC
CAWSVRSRGGEQYF
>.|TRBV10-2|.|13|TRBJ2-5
TGCGCCAGCAGTGATTTCAGTCGAGAGACCCAGTACTTC
CASSDFSRETQYF
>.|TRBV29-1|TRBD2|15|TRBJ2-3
TGCAGCGTTGATTCGGGGGGAGTCGGCACAGATACGCAGTATTTT
CSVDSGGVGTDTQYF
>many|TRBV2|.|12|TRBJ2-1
TGTGCCAGCAGCCTACCTTACAATGAGCAGTTCTTC
CASSLPYNEQFF
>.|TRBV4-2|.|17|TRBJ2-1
TGTGCCAGCAGCCAAGATCTGGGAGGGGGGCGTACGGCTGAGCAGTTCTTC
CASSQDLGGGRTAEQFF
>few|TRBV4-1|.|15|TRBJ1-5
TGCGCCAGCAGCCAAGTGGTCAGGAGCAATCAGCCCCAGCATTTT
CASSQVVRSNQPQHF
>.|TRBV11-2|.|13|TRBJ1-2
TGTGCCAGCAGCTTAGCGACGGACTATGGCTACACCTTC
CASSLATDYGYTF
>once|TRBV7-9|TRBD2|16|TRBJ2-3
TGTGCCAGCAGCTTACGAGTGGGGACTAGCGGGGATACGCAGTATTTT
CASSLRVGTSGDTQYF
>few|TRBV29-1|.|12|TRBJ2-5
TGCAGCGTTCAGGGGTTTCAAGAGACCCAGTACTTC
CSVQGFQETQYF
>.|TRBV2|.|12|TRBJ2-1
TGTGCCAGCAGTGAAGGGGCAGTGGAGCAGTTCTTC
CASSEGAVEQFF
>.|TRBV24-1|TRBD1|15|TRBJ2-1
TGTGCCACCAGTGAGACCGGGACAGGGACACATGAGCAGTTCTTC
CATSETGTGTHEQFF
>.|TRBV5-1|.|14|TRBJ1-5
TGCGCCAGCATCCACCATGTTAGCAATCAGCCCCAGCATTTT
CASIHHVSNQPQHF
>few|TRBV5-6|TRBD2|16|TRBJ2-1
TGTGCCAGCAGCCGCGGACTAGCGGGGACACACAATGAGCAGTTCTTC
CASSRGLAGTHNEQFF
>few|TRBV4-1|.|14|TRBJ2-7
TGCGCCAGCAGCCAATCCGGGACAATAGGCGAGCAGTACTTC
CASSQSGTIGEQYF
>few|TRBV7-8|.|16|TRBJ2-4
TGTGCCAGCAGCCAAAGGGACGGGGGAGCTAAAAACATTCAGTACTTC
CASSQRDGGAKNIQYF
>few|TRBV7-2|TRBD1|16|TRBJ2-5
TGTGCCAGCAGCTTAGCCGGGACAGGGGTGTGGGAGACCCAGTACTTC
CASSLAGTGVWETQYF
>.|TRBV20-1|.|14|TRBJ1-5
TGCAGTGCCAGGCGTGAGGGGTTGAAGGAGCCCCAGCATTTT
CSARREGLKEPQHF
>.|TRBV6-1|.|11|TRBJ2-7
TGTGCCAGCATACAGGGCTACGAGCAGTACTTC
CASIQGYEQYF
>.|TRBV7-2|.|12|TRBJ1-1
TGTGCCAGCAGCCATGAACGGCCTGAAGCTTTCTTT
CASSHERPEAFF
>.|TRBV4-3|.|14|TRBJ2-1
TGCGCCAGCAGCTCCGGGACTCGAAAAAATGAGCAGTTCTTC
CASSSGTRKNEQFF
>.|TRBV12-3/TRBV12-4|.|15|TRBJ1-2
TGTGCCAGCAGAGACTCGGGCACACAAAGTTATGGCTACACCTTC
CASRDSGTQSYGYTF
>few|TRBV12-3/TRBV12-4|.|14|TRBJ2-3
TGTGCCAGCAGTTTCGCGGGGTATCGAGATACGCAGTATTTT
CASSFAGYRDTQYF
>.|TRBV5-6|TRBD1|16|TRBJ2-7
TGTGCCAGCAGCCTTCCCGGGACAGGGCAATCCTACGAGCAGTACTTC
CASSLPGTGQSYEQYF
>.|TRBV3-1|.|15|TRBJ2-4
TGTGCCAGCAGCCATCAGAGGCTAGCCAAAAACATTCAGTACTTC
CASSHQRLAKNIQYF
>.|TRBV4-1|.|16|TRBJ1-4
TGCGCCAGCAGCCAAGCTCGGCAGGGACGGTACGAAAAACTGTTTTTT
CASSQARQGRYEKLFF
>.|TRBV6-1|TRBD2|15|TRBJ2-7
TGTGCCAGCAGGCGCCTTGGGGGGGATTCCTACGAGCAGTACTTC
CASRRLGGDSYEQYF
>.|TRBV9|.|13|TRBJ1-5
TGTGCCAGCAGCGGTCAGGGTTCTCAGCCCCAGCATTTT
CASSGQGSQPQHF